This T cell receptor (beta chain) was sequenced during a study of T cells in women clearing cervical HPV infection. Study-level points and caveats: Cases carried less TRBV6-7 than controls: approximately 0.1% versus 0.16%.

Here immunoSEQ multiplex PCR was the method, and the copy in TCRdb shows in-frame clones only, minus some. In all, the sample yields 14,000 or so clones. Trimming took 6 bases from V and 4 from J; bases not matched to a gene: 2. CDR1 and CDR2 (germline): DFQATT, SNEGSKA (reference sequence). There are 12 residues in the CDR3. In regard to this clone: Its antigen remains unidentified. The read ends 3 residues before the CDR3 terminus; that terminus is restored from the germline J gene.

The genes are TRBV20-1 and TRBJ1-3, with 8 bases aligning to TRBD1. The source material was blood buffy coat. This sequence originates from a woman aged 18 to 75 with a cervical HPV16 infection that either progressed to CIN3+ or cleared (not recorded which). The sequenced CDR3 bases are TGCAGTGCGTGGGACAGGGGAAACACC. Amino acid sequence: CSAWDRGNT. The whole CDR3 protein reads CSAWDRGNTIYF.